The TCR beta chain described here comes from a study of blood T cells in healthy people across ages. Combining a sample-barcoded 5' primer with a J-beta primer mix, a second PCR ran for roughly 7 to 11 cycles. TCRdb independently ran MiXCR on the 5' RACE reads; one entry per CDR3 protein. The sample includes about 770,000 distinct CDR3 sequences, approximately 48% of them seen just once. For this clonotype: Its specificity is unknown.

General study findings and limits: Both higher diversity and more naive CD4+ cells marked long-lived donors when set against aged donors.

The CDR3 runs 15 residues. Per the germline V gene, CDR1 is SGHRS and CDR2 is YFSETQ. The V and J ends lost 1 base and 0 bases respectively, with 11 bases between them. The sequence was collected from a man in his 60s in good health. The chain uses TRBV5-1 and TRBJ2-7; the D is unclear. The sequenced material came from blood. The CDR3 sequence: CASSLNTDSSYEQYF. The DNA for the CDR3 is TGCGCCAGCAGCTTGAATACAGATAGCTCCTACGAGCAGTACTTC. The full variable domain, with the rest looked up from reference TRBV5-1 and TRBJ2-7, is KAGVTQTPRYLIKTRGQQVTLSCSPISGHRSVSWYQQTPGQGLQFLFEYFSETQRNKGNFPGRFSGRQFSNSRSEMNVSTLELGDSALYLCASSLNTDSSYEQYFGPGTRLTVT.